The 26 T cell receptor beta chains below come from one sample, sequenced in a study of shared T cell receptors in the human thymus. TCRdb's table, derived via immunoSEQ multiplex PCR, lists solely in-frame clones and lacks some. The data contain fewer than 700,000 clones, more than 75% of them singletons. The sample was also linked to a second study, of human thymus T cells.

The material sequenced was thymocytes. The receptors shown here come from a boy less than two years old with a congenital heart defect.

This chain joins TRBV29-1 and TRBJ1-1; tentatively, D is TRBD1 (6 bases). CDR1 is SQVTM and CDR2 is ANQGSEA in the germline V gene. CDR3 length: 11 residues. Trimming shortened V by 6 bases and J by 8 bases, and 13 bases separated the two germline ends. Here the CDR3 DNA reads TGCAGCGTCGGATCACAGGGAGAAGCTTTCTTT. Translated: CSVGSQGEAFF. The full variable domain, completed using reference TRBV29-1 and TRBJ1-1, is SAVISQKPSRDICQRGTSLTIQCQVDSQVTMMFWYRQQPGQSLTLIATANQGSEATYESGFVIDKFPISRPNLTFSTLTVSNMSPEDSSIYLCSVGSQGEAFFGQGTRLTVV.

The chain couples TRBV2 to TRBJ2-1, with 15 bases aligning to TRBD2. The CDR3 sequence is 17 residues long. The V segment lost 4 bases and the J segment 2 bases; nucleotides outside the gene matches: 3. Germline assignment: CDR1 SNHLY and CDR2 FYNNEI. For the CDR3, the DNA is TGTGCCAGCAGTGTTGGACTAGCGGGAGGGCCCTACAATGAGCAGTTCTTC. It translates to CASSVGLAGGPYNEQFF.

The CDR3 here is CAWSASTSGEHYEQYF. For the CDR3, the DNA is TGTGCCTGGAGTGCGTCGACTAGCGGGGAACACTACGAGCAGTACTTC. The chain carries TRBV30 and TRBJ2-5; 11 bases map to TRBD2. The J call may be mistaken, given a closer DNA end match to TRBJ2-7. The CDR3 consists of 16 residues. In germline, CDR1 is GTSNPN, CDR2 SVGIG (reference sequence).

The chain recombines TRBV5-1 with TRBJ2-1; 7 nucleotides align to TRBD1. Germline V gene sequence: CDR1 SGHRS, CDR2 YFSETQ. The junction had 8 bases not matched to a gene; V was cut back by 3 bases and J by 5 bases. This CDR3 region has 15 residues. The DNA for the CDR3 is TGCGCCAGCAGCTGGGAGACAGGGTCCCACAATGAGCAGTTCTTC. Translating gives CASSWETGSHNEQFF.

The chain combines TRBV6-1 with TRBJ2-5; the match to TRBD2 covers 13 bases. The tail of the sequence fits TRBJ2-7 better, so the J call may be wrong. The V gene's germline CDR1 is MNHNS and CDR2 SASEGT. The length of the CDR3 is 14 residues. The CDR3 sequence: CASSGTSGSNEQYF. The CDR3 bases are TGTGCCAGCAGTGGGACTAGCGGGAGCAACGAGCAGTACTTC.

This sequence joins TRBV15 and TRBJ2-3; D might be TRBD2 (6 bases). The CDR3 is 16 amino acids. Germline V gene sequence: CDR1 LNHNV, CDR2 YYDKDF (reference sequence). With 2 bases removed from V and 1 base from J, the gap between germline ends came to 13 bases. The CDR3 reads CATSRQTRGRTDTQYF. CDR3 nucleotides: TGTGCCACCAGCAGACAGACTAGAGGCCGCACAGATACGCAGTATTTT.

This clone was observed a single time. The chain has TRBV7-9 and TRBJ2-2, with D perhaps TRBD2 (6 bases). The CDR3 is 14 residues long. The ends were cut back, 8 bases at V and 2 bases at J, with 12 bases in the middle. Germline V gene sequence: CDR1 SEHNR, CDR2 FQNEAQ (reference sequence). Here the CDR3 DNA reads TGTGCCAGCCGGACGGGGGTAAACACCGGGGAGCTGTTTTTT. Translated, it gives CASRTGVNTGELFF.

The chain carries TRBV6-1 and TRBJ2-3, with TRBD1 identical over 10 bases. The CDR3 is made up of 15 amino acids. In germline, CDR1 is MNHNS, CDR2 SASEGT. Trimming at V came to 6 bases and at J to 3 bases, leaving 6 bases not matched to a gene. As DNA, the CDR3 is TGTGCCAGCAGGGCCGGGACAGGGGCAACAGATACGCAGTATTTT. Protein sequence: CASRAGTGATDTQYF.

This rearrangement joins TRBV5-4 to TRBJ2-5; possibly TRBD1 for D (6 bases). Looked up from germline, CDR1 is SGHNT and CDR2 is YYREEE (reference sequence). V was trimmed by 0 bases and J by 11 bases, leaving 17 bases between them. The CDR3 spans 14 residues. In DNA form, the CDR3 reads TGTGCCAGCAGCTTGGCAGCCGGGACCAGGGGTCAGTACTTC. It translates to CASSLAAGTRGQYF. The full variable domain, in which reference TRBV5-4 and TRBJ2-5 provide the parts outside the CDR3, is ETGVTQSPTHLIKTRGQQVTLRCSSQSGHNTVSWYQQALGQGPQFIFQYYREEENGRGNFPPRFSGLQFPNYSSELNVNALELDDSALYLCASSLAAGTRGQYFGPGTRLLVL.

CDR3 DNA: TGTGCCAGCAGCTTAGAAACTAGCGGAAAGAATGAGCAGTTCTTC. It specifies CASSLETSGKNEQFF. The chain couples TRBV7-9 to TRBJ2-1, with 8 bases identical to TRBD2. The CDR3 consists of 15 residues. The V gene end was trimmed by 1 base and the J gene end by 7 bases; junction bases not matched to a gene: 6. Germline V lookup: CDR1 SEHNR, CDR2 FQNEAQ (reference sequence).

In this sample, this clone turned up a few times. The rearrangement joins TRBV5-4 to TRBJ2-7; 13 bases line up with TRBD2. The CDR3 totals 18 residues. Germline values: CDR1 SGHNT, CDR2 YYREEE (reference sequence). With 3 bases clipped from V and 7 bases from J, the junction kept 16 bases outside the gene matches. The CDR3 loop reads CASSWAGTSGKRRREQYF. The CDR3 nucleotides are TGTGCCAGCAGCTGGGCTGGGACTAGCGGGAAACGGCGGCGGGAGCAGTACTTC.

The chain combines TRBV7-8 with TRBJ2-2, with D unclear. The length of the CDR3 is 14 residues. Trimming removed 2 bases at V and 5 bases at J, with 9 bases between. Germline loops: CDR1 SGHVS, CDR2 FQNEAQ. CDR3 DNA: TGTGCCAGCAGCTTACAGCGTACAACCGGGGAGCTGTTTTTT. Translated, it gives CASSLQRTTGELFF.

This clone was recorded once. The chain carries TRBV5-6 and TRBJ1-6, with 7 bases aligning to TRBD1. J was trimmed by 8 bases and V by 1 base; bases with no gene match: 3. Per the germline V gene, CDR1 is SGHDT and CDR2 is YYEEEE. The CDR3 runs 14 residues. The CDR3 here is CASSLRTGHSPLHF. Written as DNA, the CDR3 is TGTGCCAGCAGCTTGCGGACAGGCCATTCACCCCTCCACTTT.

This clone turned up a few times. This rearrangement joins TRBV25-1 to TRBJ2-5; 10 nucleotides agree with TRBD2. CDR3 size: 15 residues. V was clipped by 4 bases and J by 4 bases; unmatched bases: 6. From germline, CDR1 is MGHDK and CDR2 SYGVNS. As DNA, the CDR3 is TGTGCCAGCAGTGTATCGGGACTAGCGCGAGAGACCCAGTACTTC. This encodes CASSVSGLARETQYF.

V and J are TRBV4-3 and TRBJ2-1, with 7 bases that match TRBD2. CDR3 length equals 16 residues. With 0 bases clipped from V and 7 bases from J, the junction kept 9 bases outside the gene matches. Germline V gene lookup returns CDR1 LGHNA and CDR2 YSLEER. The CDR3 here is CASSQEAGRARNEQFF. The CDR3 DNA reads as TGCGCCAGCAGCCAAGAGGCGGGGAGGGCCCGGAATGAGCAGTTCTTC.

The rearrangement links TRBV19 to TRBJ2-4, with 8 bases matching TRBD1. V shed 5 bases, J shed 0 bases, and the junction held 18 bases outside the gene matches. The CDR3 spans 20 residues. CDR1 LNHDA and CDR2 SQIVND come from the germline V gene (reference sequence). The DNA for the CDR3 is TGTGCCAGTAGTCGACAGGGGACGCGGACCCCCAAACTAGCCAAAAACATTCAGTACTTC. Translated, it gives CASSRQGTRTPKLAKNIQYF.

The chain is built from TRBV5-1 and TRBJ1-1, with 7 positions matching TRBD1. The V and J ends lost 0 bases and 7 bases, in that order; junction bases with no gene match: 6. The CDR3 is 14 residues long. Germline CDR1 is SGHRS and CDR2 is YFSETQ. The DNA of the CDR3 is TGCGCCAGCAGCTTGGTAGGGGGCCAAGGTGAAGCTTTCTTT. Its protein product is CASSLVGGQGEAFF. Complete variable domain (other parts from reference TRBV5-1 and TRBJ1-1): KAGVTQTPRYLIKTRGQQVTLSCSPISGHRSVSWYQQTPGQGLQFLFEYFSETQRNKGNFPGRFSGRQFSNSRSEMNVSTLELGDSALYLCASSLVGGQGEAFFGQGTRLTVV.

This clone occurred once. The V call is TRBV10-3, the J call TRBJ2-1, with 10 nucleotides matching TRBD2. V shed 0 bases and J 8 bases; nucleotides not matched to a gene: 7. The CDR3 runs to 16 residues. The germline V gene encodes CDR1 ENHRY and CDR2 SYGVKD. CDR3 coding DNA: TGTGCCATCAGTGAGTCAGGAGCGGGAGGGCCCCATGAGCAGTTCTTC. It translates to CAISESGAGGPHEQFF.

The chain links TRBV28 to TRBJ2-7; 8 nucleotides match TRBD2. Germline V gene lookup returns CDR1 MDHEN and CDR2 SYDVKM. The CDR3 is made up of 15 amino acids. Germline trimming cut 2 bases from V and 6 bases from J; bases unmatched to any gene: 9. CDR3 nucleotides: TGTGCCAGCAGTTTAAGGGGGGGACTAGTTACCGAGCAGTACTTC. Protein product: CASSLRGGLVTEQYF.

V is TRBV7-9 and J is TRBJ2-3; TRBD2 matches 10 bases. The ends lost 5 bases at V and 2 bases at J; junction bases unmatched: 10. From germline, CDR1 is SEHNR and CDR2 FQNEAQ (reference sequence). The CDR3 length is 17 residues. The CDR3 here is CASSPTPSGSPTDTQYF. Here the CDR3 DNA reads TGTGCCAGCAGCCCCACGCCTAGCGGGAGTCCCACAGATACGCAGTATTTT. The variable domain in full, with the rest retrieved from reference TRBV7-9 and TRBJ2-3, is DTGVSQNPRHKITKRGQNVTFRCDPISEHNRLYWYRQTLGQGPEFLTYFQNEAQLEKSRLLSDRFSAERPKGSFSTLEIQRTEQGDSAMYLCASSPTPSGSPTDTQYFGPGTRLTVL.

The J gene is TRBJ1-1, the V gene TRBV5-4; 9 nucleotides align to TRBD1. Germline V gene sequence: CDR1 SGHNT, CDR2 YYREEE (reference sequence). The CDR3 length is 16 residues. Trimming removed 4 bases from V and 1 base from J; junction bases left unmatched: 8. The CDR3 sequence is CASSRTGELTNTEAFF. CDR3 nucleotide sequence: TGTGCCAGCAGCAGGACAGGGGAACTTACGAACACTGAAGCTTTCTTT.

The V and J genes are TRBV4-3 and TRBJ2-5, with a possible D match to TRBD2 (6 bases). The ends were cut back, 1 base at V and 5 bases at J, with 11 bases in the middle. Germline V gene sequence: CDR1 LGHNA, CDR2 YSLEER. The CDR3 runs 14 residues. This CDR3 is CASSQGSLAETQYF. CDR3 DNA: TGCGCCAGCAGCCAAGGTTCACTAGCTGAGACCCAGTACTTC.

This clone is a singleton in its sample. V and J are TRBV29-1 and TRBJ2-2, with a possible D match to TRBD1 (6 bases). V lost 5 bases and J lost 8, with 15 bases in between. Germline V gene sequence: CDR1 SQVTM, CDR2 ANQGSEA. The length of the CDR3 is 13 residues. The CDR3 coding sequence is TGCAGCGTTACGACAGGTGGCACGGGGGAGCTGTTTTTT. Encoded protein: CSVTTGGTGELFF.

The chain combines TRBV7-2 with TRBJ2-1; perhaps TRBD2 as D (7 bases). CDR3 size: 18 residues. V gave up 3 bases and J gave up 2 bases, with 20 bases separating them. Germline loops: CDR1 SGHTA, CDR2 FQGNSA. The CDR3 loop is CASSLGGVLAATYNEQFF. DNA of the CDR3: TGTGCCAGCAGCTTGGGGGGCGTCCTAGCGGCGACCTACAATGAGCAGTTCTTC.

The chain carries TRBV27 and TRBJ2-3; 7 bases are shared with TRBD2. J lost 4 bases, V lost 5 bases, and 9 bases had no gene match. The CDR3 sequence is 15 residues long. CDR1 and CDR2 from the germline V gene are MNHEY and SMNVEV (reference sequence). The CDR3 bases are TGTGCCAGCAGTCCCTGTTGTGGGGGGGCAGATACGCAGTATTTT. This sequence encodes CASSPCCGGADTQYF.

The CDR3 loop is CASSPTREAEQYF. CDR3 coding DNA: TGTGCCAGCTCACCGACGCGGGAGGCCGAGCAGTACTTC. J is TRBJ2-7 and V is TRBV18, with 8 bases lining up with TRBD2. Germline CDR1 KGHSH, CDR2 LQKENI. Trimming at V came to 3 bases and at J to 6 bases, leaving 4 bases not matched to a gene. The CDR3 spans 13 residues.